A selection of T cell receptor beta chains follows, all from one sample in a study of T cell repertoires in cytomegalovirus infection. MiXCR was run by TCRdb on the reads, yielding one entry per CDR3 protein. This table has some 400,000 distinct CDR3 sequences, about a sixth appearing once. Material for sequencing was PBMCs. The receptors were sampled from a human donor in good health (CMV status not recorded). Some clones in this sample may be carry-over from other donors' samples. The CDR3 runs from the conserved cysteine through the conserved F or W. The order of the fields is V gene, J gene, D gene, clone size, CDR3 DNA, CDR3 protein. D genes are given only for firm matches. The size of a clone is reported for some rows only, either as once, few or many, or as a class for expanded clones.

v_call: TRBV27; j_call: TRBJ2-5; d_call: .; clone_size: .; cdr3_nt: TGTGCCAGCAGTCCGACGTGGGGGACGGTTGAGACCCAGTACTTC; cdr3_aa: CASSPTWGTVETQYF
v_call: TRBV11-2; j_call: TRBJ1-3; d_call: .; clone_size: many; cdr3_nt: TGTGCCAGCAGCCCCCCATCGGGGGTCAACACCATATATTTT; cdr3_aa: CASSPPSGVNTIYF
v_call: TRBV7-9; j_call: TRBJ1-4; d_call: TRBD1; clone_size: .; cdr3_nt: TGTGCCAGCAGCTTAACGACCGGGACAGGGGATGAAAAACTGTTTTTT; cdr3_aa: CASSLTTGTGDEKLFF
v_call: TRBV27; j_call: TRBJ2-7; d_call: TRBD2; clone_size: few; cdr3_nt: TGTGCCAGCAGTTTAAGTCCTAGCGGGAGCTACGAGCAGTACTTC; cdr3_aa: CASSLSPSGSYEQYF
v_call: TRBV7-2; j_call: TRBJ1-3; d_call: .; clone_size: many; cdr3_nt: TGTGCCAGCAGCCGGGACCACTCTGGAAACACCATATATTTT; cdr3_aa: CASSRDHSGNTIYF
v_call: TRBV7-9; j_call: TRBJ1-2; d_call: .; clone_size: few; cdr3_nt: TGTGCCAGCAGCTTAGCGTGGTCACGCGATGGCTACACCTTC; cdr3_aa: CASSLAWSRDGYTF
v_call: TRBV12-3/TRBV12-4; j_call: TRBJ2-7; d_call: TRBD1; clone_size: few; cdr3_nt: TGTGCCAGCAGTCCCCAAACCGGGACAGGGGTGAACTTC; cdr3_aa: CASSPQTGTGVNF
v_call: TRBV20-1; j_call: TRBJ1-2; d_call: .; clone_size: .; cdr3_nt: TGCAGTGCTTACGGTGAGGACTATGGCTACACCTTC; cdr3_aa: CSAYGEDYGYTF
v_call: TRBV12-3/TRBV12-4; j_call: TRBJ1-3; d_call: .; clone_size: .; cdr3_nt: TGTGCCAGCAGTTCGTCTCCGTCCATATATTTT; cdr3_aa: CASSSSPSIYF
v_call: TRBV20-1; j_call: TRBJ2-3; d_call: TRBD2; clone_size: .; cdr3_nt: TGCAGTGCTAGAATGGGACTAGCGGAGACCACAGATACGCAGTATTTT; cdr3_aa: CSARMGLAETTDTQYF
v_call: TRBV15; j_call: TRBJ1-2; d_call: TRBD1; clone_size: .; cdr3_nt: TGTGCCACCAGTAGACGTTACTGGGACAGTAATAACTATGGCTACACCTTC; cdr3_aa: CATSRRYWDSNNYGYTF
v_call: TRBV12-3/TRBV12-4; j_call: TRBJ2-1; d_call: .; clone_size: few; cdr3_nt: TGTGCCAGCAGCCGACTCAGTGAGCAGTTCTTC; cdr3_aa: CASSRLSEQFF
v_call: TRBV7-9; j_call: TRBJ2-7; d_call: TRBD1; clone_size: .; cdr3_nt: TGTGCCAGCAGCTTTAGGGACAGGGCCCACGAGCAGTACTTC; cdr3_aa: CASSFRDRAHEQYF
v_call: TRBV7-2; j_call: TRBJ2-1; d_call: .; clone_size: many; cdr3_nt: TGTGCCAGCAGCTTAAGGTGGGAAATGCTCCTATCCTACAATGAGCAGTTCTTC; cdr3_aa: CASSLRWEMLLSYNEQFF
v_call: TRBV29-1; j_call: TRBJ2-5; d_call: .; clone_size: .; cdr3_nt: TGCAGCGTTGAGGGCCGATTTACGGAGACCCAGTACTTC; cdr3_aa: CSVEGRFTETQYF
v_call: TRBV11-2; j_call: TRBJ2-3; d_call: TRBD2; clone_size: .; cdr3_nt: TGTGCCAGCAGCACCTACGGGAGGATGTGGGATACGCAGTATTTT; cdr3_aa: CASSTYGRMWDTQYF
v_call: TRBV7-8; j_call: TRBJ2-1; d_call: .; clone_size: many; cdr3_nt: TGTGCCAGCCGCTCCTCGGGGGACTCCTCGTCCAATGAGCAGTTCTTC; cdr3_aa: CASRSSGDSSSNEQFF
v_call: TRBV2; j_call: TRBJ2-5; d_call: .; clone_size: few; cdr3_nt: TGTGCCAGCAACCTACCTCTAGGATCCCAAGAGACCCAGTACTTC; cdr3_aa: CASNLPLGSQETQYF
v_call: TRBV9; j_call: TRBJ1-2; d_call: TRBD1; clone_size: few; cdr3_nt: TGTGCCAGCAGCGTGCTCGGGACAGACTATGGCTACACCTTC; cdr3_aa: CASSVLGTDYGYTF
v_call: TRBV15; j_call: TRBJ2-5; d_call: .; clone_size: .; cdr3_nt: TGTGCCACCAGCAGAGGAGGGGGTCAAGAGACCCAGTACTTC; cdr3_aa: CATSRGGGQETQYF
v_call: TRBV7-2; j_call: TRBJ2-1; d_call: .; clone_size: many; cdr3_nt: TGTGCCAGCAGCCTAGCTAGAAACAATGAGCAGTTCTTC; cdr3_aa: CASSLARNNEQFF
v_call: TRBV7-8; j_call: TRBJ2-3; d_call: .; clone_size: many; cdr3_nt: TGTGCCAGCAGCTCCTGGGGGGCCCCAGATACGCAGTATTTT; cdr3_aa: CASSSWGAPDTQYF
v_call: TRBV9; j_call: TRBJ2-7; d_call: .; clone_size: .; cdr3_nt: TGTGCCAGCAGCGATCTTTCCTACGAGCAGTACTTC; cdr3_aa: CASSDLSYEQYF
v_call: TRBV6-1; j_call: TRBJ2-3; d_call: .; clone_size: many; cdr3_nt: TGTGCCAGCAGTTCCGGACTAGGGGGGAGGGATACGCAGTATTTT; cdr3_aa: CASSSGLGGRDTQYF
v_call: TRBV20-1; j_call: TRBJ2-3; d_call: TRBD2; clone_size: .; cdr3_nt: TGCAGTGCTTCCCCCGGGGGGGGCACAGATACGCAGTATTTT; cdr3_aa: CSASPGGGTDTQYF
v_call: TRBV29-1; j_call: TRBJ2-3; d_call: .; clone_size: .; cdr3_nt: TGCAGCGTTGGGACAAGGTTCACAGATACGCAGTATTTT; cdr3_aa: CSVGTRFTDTQYF
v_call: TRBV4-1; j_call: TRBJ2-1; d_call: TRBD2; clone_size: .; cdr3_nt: TGCGCCAGCAGCACGGGCGGGAGTGGCTACAATGAGCAGTTCTTC; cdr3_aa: CASSTGGSGYNEQFF
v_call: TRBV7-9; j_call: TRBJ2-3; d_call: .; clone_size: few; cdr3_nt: TGTGCCAGCAGCCCTACCGGGGCGACAAACACAGATACGCAGTATTTT; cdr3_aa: CASSPTGATNTDTQYF
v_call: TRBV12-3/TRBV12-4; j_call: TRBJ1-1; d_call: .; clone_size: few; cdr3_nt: TGTGCCAGCAGTTTATTGGGGGGCTCTGACACTGAAGCTTTCTTT; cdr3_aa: CASSLLGGSDTEAFF
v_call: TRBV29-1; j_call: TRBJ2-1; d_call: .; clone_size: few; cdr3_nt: TGCAGCTATACGGGGGACCTTAGCTCCTACAATGAGCAGTTCTTC; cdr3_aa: CSYTGDLSSYNEQFF
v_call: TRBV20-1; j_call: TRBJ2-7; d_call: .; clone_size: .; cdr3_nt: TGCAGTGCTAGGTACAGTTCCTACGAGCAGTACTTC; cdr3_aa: CSARYSSYEQYF
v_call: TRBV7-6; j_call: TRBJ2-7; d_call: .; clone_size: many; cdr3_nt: TGTGCCAGCAGCCCCCGGGAACGGGTGTACGAGCAGTACTTC; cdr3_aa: CASSPRERVYEQYF
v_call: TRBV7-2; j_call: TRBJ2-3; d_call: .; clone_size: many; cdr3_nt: TGTGCCAGCAGCTCCTACCCCGCAGATACGCAGTATTTT; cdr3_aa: CASSSYPADTQYF
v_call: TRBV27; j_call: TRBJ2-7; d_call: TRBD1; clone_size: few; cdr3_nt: TGTGCCAGCAGTTCCGGGACAGGTAGCGAGCAGTACTTC; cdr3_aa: CASSSGTGSEQYF
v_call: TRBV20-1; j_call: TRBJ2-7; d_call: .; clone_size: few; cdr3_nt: TGCAGTGCTAGGAGGGACGGAAACTCCTACGAGCAGTACTTC; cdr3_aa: CSARRDGNSYEQYF
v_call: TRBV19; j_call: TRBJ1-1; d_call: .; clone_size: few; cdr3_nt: TGTGCCAGTACCGTCCTCCGGGGGACACGGAACACTGAAGCTTTCTTT; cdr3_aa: CASTVLRGTRNTEAFF
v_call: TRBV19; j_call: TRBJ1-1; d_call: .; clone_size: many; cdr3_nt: TGTGCCAGTAGTATCAACTGGGGCACTGAAGCTTTCTTT; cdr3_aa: CASSINWGTEAFF
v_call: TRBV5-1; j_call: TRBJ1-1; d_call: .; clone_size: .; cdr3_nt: TGCGCCAGCAGCTTGGAGCGGCAGGGAGACACTGAAGCTTTCTTT; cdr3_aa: CASSLERQGDTEAFF
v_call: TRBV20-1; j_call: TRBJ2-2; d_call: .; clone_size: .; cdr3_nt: TGCAGTGCGTACCGGCGTATCGGGGAGCTGTTTTTT; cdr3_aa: CSAYRRIGELFF
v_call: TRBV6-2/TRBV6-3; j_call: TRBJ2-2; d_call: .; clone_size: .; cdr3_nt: TGTGCCAGCAGCGGTCGTTTGGGCGCAGGGAACACCGGGGAGCTGTTTTTT; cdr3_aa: CASSGRLGAGNTGELFF